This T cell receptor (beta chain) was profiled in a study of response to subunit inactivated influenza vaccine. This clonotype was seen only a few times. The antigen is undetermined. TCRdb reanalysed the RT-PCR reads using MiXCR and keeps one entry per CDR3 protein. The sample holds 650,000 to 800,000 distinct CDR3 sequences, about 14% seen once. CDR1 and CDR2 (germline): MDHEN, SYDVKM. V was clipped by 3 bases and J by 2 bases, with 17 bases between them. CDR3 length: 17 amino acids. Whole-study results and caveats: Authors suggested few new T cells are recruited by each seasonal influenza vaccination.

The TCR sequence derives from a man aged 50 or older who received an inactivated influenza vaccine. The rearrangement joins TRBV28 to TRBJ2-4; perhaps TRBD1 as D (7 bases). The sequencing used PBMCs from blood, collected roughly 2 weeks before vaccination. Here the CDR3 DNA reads TGTGCCAGCAGTTTGGCTCGACAGGGAGGACCCAAAAACATTCAGTACTTC. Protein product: CASSLARQGGPKNIQYF.